This entry describes one T cell receptor beta chain. Its antigen is as yet unknown. The PCR had 60 Vbeta and 13 Jbeta primers. Clones were sequenced by immunoSEQ multiplex PCR, and TCRdb holds only the in-frame ones, with some missing. The repertoire holds more than 100,000 clones, with approximately 80% as singletons. This record belongs to a study of cytomegalovirus exposure and HLA in healthy donors. The germline gives CDR1 MNHEY, CDR2 SMNVEV (reference sequence). V was shortened by 4 bases and J by 2 bases, with 12 bases between the two germline ends. This CDR3 comprises 14 residues. General study results and limits: The study flagged roughly 160 TCR beta chains as cytomegalovirus-associated. Productive status was seen about 90% or about 30% of the time for most TCR beta V segments in an earlier analysis. Of the V segments, some could not be distinguished, including TRBV6-2 and TRBV6-3, and were excluded.

The sequenced sample was PBMCs. The rearrangement links TRBV27 to TRBJ2-7; D gene ambiguous. This receptor was obtained from a female donor in good health and CMV-seropositive. The chain's CDR3 is CASSSLPTAYEQYF. In DNA, the CDR3 is TGTGCCAGCAGTTCCTTACCGACTGCCTACGAGCAGTACTTC.